The clone carrying this T cell receptor (beta chain) was detected ten times or more. What it recognizes is unknown. Amplification of TCR beta CDR3 regions used RNA transcripts. HTBI primers primed a first-round RT-PCR, and a second-round multiplex PCR followed. TCRdb redid the calling of the multiplex PCR reads with MiXCR, one entry per CDR3 protein. The sample includes 350,000 to 450,000 distinct CDR3 sequences, 15% to 20% seen only once; the top ten take around 1.4%. The V end was cut by 0 bases, the J end by 1 base, with 6 bases between. Looked up from germline, CDR1 is WSHSY and CDR2 is SAAADI. The CDR3 contains 14 residues. This specimen belongs to a study of Graves' ophthalmopathy and Graves' hyperthyroidism. Study-wide results and limits: Most expanded clonotypes from thyroid (those above 0.001 frequency) were also found in blood.

The receptor was derived from a young woman with Graves' ophthalmopathy. The genes are TRBV10-2 and TRBJ1-2; D remains ambiguous. The material sequenced was peripheral blood. CDR3 residues: CASSESTINYGYTF. CDR3 DNA sequence: TGCGCCAGCAGTGAGTCGACGATTAACTATGGCTACACCTTC.